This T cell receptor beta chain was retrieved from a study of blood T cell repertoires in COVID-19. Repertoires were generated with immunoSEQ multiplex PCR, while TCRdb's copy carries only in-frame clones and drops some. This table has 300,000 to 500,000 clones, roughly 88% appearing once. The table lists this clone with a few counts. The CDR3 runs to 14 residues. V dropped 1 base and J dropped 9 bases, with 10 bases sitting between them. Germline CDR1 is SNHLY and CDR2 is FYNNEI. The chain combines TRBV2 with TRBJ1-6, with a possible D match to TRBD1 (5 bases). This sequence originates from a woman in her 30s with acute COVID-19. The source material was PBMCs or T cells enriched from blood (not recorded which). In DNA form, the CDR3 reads TGTGCCAGCAGTGAAGGGGGGGTAGGTTCACCCCTCCACTTT. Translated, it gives CASSEGGVGSPLHF.